This T cell receptor (beta chain) was profiled in a study of T cells after yellow fever vaccination. As for the study in general: For low cell numbers, libraries were made with SMART-Seq v4 Ultra Low Input.

There are 19 residues in the CDR3. The germline V gene has CDR1 SGHRS and CDR2 YFSETQ. V lost 3 bases to trimming and J lost 0 bases; unmatched junction nucleotides: 11. Regarding this clonotype: Its specificity is unknown.

Making TCR cDNA involved 5'RACE template switching, which added UMIs and a universal primer site. TCRdb re-derived calls from the 5' RACE reads in MiXCR, one entry per CDR3 protein. The sample holds hundreds of thousands of distinct CDR3 sequences, roughly 12% seen once. General study results and limits: Peaking on day 5 versus 15, the secondary response was faster but weaker. There was a possibility that FACS-sorted repertoires contained abundant clonotypes contaminating from the bulk population.

This specimen consisted of PBMCs, obtained on the day of the yellow fever booster vaccination. The chain is built from TRBV5-1 and TRBJ2-2; TRBD2 agrees at 10 bases. This TCR derives from a young man who received the YFV17D yellow fever vaccine. DNA of the CDR3: TGCGCCAGCAGCTCCCCCCTGGGAGCGGGAGGGCCGAACACCGGGGAGCTGTTTTTT. It yields the protein CASSSPLGAGGPNTGELFF.